The sample holds a few counts of the clone carrying this TCR beta chain. The library gave individual cDNA molecules unique molecular identifiers. TCRdb used MiXCR to reprocess the RACE reads, holding one entry per CDR3 protein. The sample shows fewer than 95,000 distinct CDR3 sequences, about 10% of them seen only once. This CDR3 has 15 amino acids. The germline V gene has CDR1 SQVTM and CDR2 ANQGSEA. The germline V and J ends were trimmed by 6 bases and 7 bases, with 25 bases remaining between them. This entry comes from a study of human T cells and chemical hapten exposure. The time point here: patch test 1, 2 weeks after DPC sensitization. The treatment here: therapeutic diphenylcyclopropenone sensitization with weekly scalp DPC. Investigators collected blood before applying each patch test.

The chain is built from TRBV29-1 and TRBJ2-7; D is uncertain. The origin of this receptor is a man aged 35 to 55 with alopecia areata. Some clones in this sample may be carry-over from other donors' samples. The sequences come from whole blood, collected in connection with sensitization to the hapten diphenylcyclopropenone (DPC). CDR3 nucleotides: TGCAGCGTCCAGGTGTCGCGTTATGGTGGAGAGGAGCAGTACTTC. Amino acids: CSVQVSRYGGEEQYF.